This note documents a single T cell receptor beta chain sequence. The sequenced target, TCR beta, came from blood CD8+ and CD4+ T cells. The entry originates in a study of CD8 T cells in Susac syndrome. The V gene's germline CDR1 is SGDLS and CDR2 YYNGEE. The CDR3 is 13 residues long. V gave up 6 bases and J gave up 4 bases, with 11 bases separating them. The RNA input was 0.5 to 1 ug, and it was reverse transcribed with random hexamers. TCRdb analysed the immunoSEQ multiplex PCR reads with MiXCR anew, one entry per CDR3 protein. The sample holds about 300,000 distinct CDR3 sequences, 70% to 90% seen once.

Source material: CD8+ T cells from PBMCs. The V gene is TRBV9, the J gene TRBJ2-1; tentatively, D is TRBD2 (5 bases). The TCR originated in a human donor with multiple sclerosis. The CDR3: CASMGRDYNEQFF. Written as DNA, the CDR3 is TGTGCCAGCATGGGGAGAGATTACAATGAGCAGTTCTTC.